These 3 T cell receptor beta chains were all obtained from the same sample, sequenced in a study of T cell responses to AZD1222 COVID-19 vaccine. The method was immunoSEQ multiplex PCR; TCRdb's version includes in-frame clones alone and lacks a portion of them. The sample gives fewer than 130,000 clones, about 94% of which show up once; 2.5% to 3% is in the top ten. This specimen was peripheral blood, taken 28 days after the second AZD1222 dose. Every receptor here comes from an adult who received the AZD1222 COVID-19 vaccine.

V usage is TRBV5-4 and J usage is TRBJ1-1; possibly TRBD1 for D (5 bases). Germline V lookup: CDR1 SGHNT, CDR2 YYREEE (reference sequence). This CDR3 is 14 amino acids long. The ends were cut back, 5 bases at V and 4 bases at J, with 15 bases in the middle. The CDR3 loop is CASRPGGVSTEAFF. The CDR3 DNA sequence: TGTGCCAGCAGGCCGGGAGGGGTTTCCACTGAAGCTTTCTTT.

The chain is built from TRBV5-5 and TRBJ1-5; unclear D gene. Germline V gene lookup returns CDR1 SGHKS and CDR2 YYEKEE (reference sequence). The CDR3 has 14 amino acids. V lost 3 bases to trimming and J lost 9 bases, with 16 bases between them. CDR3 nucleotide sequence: TGTGCCAGCAGCTCCAGGCCAGGACCGGGGCCCCAGCATTTT. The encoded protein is CASSSRPGPGPQHF.

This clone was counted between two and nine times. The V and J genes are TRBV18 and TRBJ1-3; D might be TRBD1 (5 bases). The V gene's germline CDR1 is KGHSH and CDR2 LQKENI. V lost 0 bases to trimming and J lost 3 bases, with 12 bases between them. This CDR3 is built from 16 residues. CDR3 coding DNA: TGTGCCAGCTCACCACCCCAGGGAGGTTATGGAAACACCATATATTTT. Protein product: CASSPPQGGYGNTIYF.